The next 20 T cell receptor beta chains were all read from a single sample in a study of shared T cell receptors in the human thymus. Sequenced by immunoSEQ multiplex PCR; TCRdb stores in-frame clones only, minus some. The sample consists of about 660,000 clones, roughly 88% of them appearing once. These data were likewise used in another study, on human thymus T cells.

Sequenced input: thymocytes. The receptors were sampled from a boy younger than two with a congenital heart defect.

The chain carries TRBV5-8 and TRBJ2-7, with 9 bases identical to TRBD1. With V trimmed by 4 bases and J by 2 bases, 4 bases remained unmatched. Germline V gene lookup returns CDR1 SGHTS and CDR2 YDEGEE. The CDR3 consists of 14 residues. The chain's CDR3 is CASSHTGGPYEQYF. The CDR3 nucleotides are TGTGCCAGCAGCCATACAGGGGGCCCCTACGAGCAGTACTTC.

The chain couples TRBV28 to TRBJ2-6, with D maybe TRBD2 (6 bases). The V end was cut by 6 bases, the J end by 0 bases, with 21 bases between. Per germline, CDR1 MDHEN and CDR2 SYDVKM. CDR3 length: 19 amino acids. CDR3 in amino acids: CASRPPLGRSFSGANVLTF. The CDR3 nucleotides are TGTGCCAGCAGACCTCCCCTGGGGAGGTCGTTCTCTGGGGCCAACGTCCTGACTTTC.

This clone has just one count. V usage is TRBV19 and J usage is TRBJ2-1; a weak D match, TRBD1 (5 bases). Germline loops: CDR1 LNHDA, CDR2 SQIVND (reference sequence). The CDR3 is 15 residues long. V was pared by 4 bases and J by 3 bases, with 13 bases between. This CDR3 is CASSKGQYNYNEQFF. CDR3 nucleotide sequence: TGTGCCAGTAGTAAGGGGCAGTACAACTACAATGAGCAGTTCTTC.

V is TRBV10-2 and J is TRBJ2-3, with D possibly TRBD2 on 6 matching bases. Germline CDR1 is WSHSY and CDR2 is SAAADI. The CDR3 sequence is 17 residues long. With 2 bases removed from V and 2 bases from J, the gap between germline ends came to 17 bases. The CDR3 is CASSEVSGLSVTDTQYF. CDR3 nucleotide sequence: TGCGCCAGCAGTGAGGTCAGCGGGTTGAGCGTCACAGATACGCAGTATTTT.

This rearrangement joins TRBV27 to TRBJ2-5, with 7 bases aligning to TRBD1. V shed 6 bases and J 4 bases; nucleotides not matched to a gene: 17. This CDR3 comprises 17 residues. Germline V gives CDR1 MNHEY, CDR2 SMNVEV (reference sequence). CDR3 in amino acids: CASSGSRGREVGETQYF. The DNA for the CDR3 is TGTGCCAGCAGCGGCAGCAGGGGGAGAGAGGTGGGAGAGACCCAGTACTTC.

The V call is TRBV30, the J call TRBJ2-7; TRBD1 matches 9 bases. CDR1 and CDR2 (germline): GTSNPN, SVGIG (reference sequence). There are 16 residues in the CDR3. The trim removed 2 bases at V and 3 bases at J, leaving 11 bases unmatched. The CDR3 DNA is TGTGCCTGGAGTCTTTCGGACAGGGGACCCCGCTACGAGCAGTACTTC. Translated, it gives CAWSLSDRGPRYEQYF.

The J gene is TRBJ2-3, the V gene TRBV9; a possible D gene is TRBD2 (7 bases). CDR1 is SGDLS, CDR2 YYNGEE, per germline. This CDR3 has 19 amino acids. V was shortened by 3 bases and J by 2 bases, with 25 bases between the two germline ends. CDR3 residues: CASSAGGSESRGYTDTQYF. CDR3 in DNA: TGTGCCAGCAGCGCGGGAGGTAGCGAGTCCAGGGGTTACACAGATACGCAGTATTTT.

The CDR3 nucleotides read TGTGCCAGCAGCACTAGCGGGAGATTCCATGAGCAGTTCTTC. Its protein is CASSTSGRFHEQFF. The chain couples TRBV6-4 to TRBJ2-1; 11 positions agree with TRBD2. The CDR3 is 14 residues long. The V gene end was trimmed by 6 bases and the J gene end by 8 bases; junction bases not matched to a gene: 6. Germline V CDR1 and CDR2: MRHNA, SNTAGT.

The chain recombines TRBV14 with TRBJ1-2; possible D gene TRBD1, 5 bases. V was shortened by 4 bases and J by 6 bases, with 15 bases between the two germline ends. The CDR3 has 14 amino acids. Germline CDR1 is SGHDN and CDR2 is FVKESK. CDR3 in DNA: TGTGCCAGCAGCCCTCAATCCAGGGAGGATGGCTACACCTTC. This translates into CASSPQSREDGYTF.

The V call is TRBV5-1, the J call TRBJ2-1, with TRBD2 as a possible D gene (5 bases). CDR1 is SGHRS and CDR2 is YFSETQ in the germline V gene. This CDR3 is 15 amino acids long. The germline V and J ends were trimmed by 7 bases and 0 bases, with 14 bases remaining between them. The chain's CDR3 is CASAPSLSSYNEQFF. The CDR3 DNA is TGCGCCAGCGCCCCTAGCCTCAGCTCCTACAATGAGCAGTTCTTC.

This clone was seen a handful of times. This chain links TRBV19 with TRBJ2-5; possible D gene TRBD1, 5 bases. This CDR3 has 12 residues. The V end lost 5 bases, the J end lost 5 bases, and 9 bases lay between the germline ends. Germline V lookup: CDR1 LNHDA, CDR2 SQIVND (reference sequence). In nucleotides, the CDR3 is TGTGCCAGTAGTCTTAGGGGTGAGACCCAGTACTTC. It specifies CASSLRGETQYF.

The J gene is TRBJ2-7, the V gene TRBV14, with D possibly matching TRBD1 (7 bases). The CDR3 loop spans 16 amino acids. V was trimmed by 8 bases and J by 0 bases, leaving 20 bases between them. Per germline, CDR1 SGHDN and CDR2 FVKESK. CDR3 nucleotides: TGTGCCAGCGGAGACACCGGAGGGGGCCCCTCCTACGAGCAGTACTTC. Translated: CASGDTGGGPSYEQYF.

This chain connects TRBV27 to TRBJ2-1; 16 nucleotides agree with TRBD2. Germline V lookup: CDR1 MNHEY, CDR2 SMNVEV (reference sequence). Unmatched junction bases numbered 4, after V lost 2 bases and J lost 0 bases. The CDR3 length is 19 residues. CDR3 in amino acids: CASSLKGLAGGPSYNEQFF. The DNA of the CDR3 is TGTGCCAGCAGTTTAAAGGGACTAGCGGGAGGGCCCTCCTACAATGAGCAGTTCTTC.

The chain is built from TRBV19 and TRBJ2-1, with 10 bases aligning to TRBD2. CDR1 and CDR2 from the germline V gene are LNHDA and SQIVND (reference sequence). The ends lost 6 bases at V and 7 bases at J; junction bases unmatched: 12. The CDR3 runs 16 residues. DNA for the CDR3: TGTGCCAGTAGCCAAACGATAGCGGGAGGAGGGAATGAGCAGTTCTTC. Amino acid sequence: CASSQTIAGGGNEQFF. Full variable domain (missing parts from reference TRBV19 and TRBJ2-1): DGGITQSPKYLFRKEGQNVTLSCEQNLNHDAMYWYRQDPGQGLRLIYYSQIVNDFQKGDIAEGYSVSREKKESFPLTVTSAQKNPTAFYLCASSQTIAGGGNEQFFGPGTRLTVL.

V is TRBV11-1 and J is TRBJ2-1; 11 bases map to TRBD2. V shed 5 bases and J 5 bases; nucleotides not matched to a gene: 17. This CDR3 comprises 19 residues. CDR1 is SGHAT and CDR2 is FQDESV in the germline V gene (reference sequence). Here the CDR3 DNA reads TGTGCCAGCAGCCAAGGCGGACTAGCGGGCCCAATTCCAAACAATGAGCAGTTCTTC. Translated: CASSQGGLAGPIPNNEQFF.

This chain connects TRBV15 to TRBJ2-7; 10 bases are shared with TRBD1. V dropped 1 base and J dropped 2; count of bases not matched to a gene: 20. This CDR3 has 21 amino acids. Germline assignment: CDR1 LNHNV and CDR2 YYDKDF (reference sequence). The CDR3 nucleotides are TGTGCCACCAGCAGAGTTGGGCGACAGGGGGCTCTGTCCAGGGTGCCCTACGAGCAGTACTTC. It is translated as CATSRVGRQGALSRVPYEQYF.

The chain links TRBV18 to TRBJ2-7, with 14 bases identical to TRBD2. J was trimmed by 6 bases and V by 3 bases; bases with no gene match: 4. The CDR3 has 15 residues. Germline CDR1 and CDR2: KGHSH and LQKENI. As DNA, the CDR3 is TGTGCCAGCTCACCGACTAGCGGGAGGGAATTCGAGCAGTACTTC. Translating gives CASSPTSGREFEQYF.

The V gene is TRBV10-1, the J gene TRBJ2-1, with D uncertain. The CDR3 is made up of 17 amino acids. The V gene's germline CDR1 is WNHNN and CDR2 SYGVQD (reference sequence). The V and J ends lost 8 bases and 0 bases respectively, with 20 bases between them. CDR3 DNA: TGCGCCAGCGCCCTATTGTCCCCGAGGAGCTCCTACAATGAGCAGTTCTTC. Protein: CASALLSPRSSYNEQFF.

The rearrangement links TRBV12-5 to TRBJ1-5, with 7 bases lining up with TRBD1. This CDR3 has 17 amino acids. Germline CDR1 LGHNT, CDR2 FRNRAP. Trimming took 6 bases from V and 0 from J; bases not matched to a gene: 11. CDR3 nucleotide sequence: TGTGCTAGTGGGTCTACGGGACAGAAGTATAGCAATCAGCCCCAGCATTTT. Amino acid sequence: CASGSTGQKYSNQPQHF.

This clone occurred a few times. This chain links TRBV7-9 with TRBJ2-3, with 11 bases matching TRBD2. CDR1 is SEHNR and CDR2 is FQNEAQ in the germline V gene (reference sequence). The length of the CDR3 is 16 residues. V dropped 3 bases and J dropped 4; count of bases not matched to a gene: 6. This CDR3 is CASSFSGRAGADTQYF. The CDR3 bases are TGTGCCAGCAGCTTTAGCGGGAGGGCCGGGGCAGATACGCAGTATTTT.